This record covers a single T cell receptor (beta chain). Its antigen remains unknown. Using immunoSEQ multiplex PCR, the repertoire was profiled, and TCRdb retains in-frame clones only, with some absent. The sample has 84,000 or so clones, 75% to 90% seen once; the top ten hold less than 20%. These data come from a study of T cell responses to AZD1222 COVID-19 vaccine. Across the study: Pooled samples include second doses given at about 4 or 12 weeks. Findings and limits, study-wide: Spike-spanning, vaccine-associated CD4 TCRs were dominant at 160-218 and 743-854.

In germline, CDR1 is KGHSH, CDR2 LQKENI. CDR3 length: 13 amino acids. V was shortened by 3 bases and J by 1 base, with 6 bases between the two germline ends. Specimen: peripheral blood, collected on day 0 of AZD1222 vaccination. This chain uses TRBV18 with TRBJ1-1; no reliable D call. The sequence was obtained from an adult in good health. The CDR3 loop is CASSPQTNTEAFF. Written as DNA, the CDR3 is TGTGCCAGCTCACCTCAGACGAACACTGAAGCTTTCTTT.